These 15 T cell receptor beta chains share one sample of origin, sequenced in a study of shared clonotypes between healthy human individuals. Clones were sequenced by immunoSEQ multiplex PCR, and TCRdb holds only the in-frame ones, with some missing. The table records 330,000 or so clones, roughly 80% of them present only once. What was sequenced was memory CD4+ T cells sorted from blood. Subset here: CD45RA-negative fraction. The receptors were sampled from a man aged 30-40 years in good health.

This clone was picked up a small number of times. The CDR3, as DNA: TGCAGCGTTGAATCGTCGGCAGAGAACTATGGCTACACCTTC. It translates to CSVESSAENYGYTF. This rearrangement joins TRBV29-1 to TRBJ1-2; no reliable D call. CDR1 SQVTM and CDR2 ANQGSEA come from the germline V gene. This CDR3 region has 14 residues. The V and J ends lost 2 bases and 2 bases respectively, with 12 bases between them.

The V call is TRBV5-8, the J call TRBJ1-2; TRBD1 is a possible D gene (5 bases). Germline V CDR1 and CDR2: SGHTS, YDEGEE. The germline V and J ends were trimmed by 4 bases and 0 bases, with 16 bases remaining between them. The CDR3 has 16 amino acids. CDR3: CASSRPLTATNYGYTF. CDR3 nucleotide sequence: TGTGCCAGCAGCCGTCCCTTGACAGCAACTAACTATGGCTACACCTTC. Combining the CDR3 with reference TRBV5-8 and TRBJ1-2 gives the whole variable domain EAGVTQSPTHLIKTRGQQATLRCSPISGHTSVYWYQQALGLGLQFLLWYDEGEERNRGNFPPRFSGRQFPNYSSELNVNALELEDSALYLCASSRPLTATNYGYTFGSGTRLTVV.

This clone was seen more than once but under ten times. This CDR3 reads CASSLVPGQGYTF. CDR3 sequence (DNA): TGCGCCAGCAGCTTGGTGCCAGGTCAGGGCTACACCTTC. The chain carries TRBV5-1 and TRBJ1-2, with no clear D. CDR3 length equals 13 residues. The V end lost 0 bases, the J end lost 8 bases, and 11 bases lay between the germline ends. Germline V gene lookup returns CDR1 SGHRS and CDR2 YFSETQ. Looking up the rest from reference TRBV5-1 and TRBJ1-2 gives the full variable domain: KAGVTQTPRYLIKTRGQQVTLSCSPISGHRSVSWYQQTPGQGLQFLFEYFSETQRNKGNFPGRFSGRQFSNSRSEMNVSTLELGDSALYLCASSLVPGQGYTFGSGTRLTVV.

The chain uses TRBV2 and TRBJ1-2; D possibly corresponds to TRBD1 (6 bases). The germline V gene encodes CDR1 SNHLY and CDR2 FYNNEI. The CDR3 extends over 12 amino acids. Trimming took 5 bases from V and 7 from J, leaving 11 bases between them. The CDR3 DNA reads TGTGCCAGCAGTCGCAGGGGTCTTGGCTACACCTTC. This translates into CASSRRGLGYTF.

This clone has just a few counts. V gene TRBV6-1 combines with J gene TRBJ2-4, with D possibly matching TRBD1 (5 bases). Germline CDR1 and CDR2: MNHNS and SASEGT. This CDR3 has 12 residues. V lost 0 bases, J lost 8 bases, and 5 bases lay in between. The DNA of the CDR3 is TGTGCCAGCAGTGAAGCGGGGCACATTCAGTACTTC. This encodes CASSEAGHIQYF.

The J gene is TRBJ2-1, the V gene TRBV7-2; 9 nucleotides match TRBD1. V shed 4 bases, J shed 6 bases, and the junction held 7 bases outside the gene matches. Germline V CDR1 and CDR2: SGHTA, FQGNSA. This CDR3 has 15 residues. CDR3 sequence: CASSYGTGSFNEQFF. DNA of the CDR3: TGTGCCAGCAGCTACGGGACAGGGTCATTCAATGAGCAGTTCTTC. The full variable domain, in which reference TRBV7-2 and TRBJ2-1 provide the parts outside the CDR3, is GAGVSQSPSNKVTEKGKDVELRCDPISGHTALYWYRQSLGQGLEFLIYFQGNSAPDKSGLPSDRFSAERTGGSVSTLTIQRTQQEDSAVYLCASSYGTGSFNEQFFGPGTRLTVL.

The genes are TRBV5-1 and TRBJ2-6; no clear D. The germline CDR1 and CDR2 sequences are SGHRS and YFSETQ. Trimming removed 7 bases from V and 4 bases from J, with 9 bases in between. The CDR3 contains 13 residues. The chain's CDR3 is CASGKAGANVLTF. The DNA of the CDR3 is TGCGCCAGCGGGAAGGCCGGGGCCAACGTCCTGACTTTC.

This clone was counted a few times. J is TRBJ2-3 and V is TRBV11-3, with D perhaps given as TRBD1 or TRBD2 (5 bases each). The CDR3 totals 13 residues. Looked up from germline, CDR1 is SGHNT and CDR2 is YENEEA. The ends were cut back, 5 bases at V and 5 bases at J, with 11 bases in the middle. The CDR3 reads CASSPRDQDTQYF. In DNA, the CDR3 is TGTGCCAGCAGCCCTAGGGACCAAGATACGCAGTATTTT. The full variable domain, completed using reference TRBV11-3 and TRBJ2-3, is EAGVVQSPRYKIIEKKQPVAFWCNPISGHNTLYWYLQNLGQGPELLIRYENEEAVDDSQLPKDRFSAERLKGVDSTLKIQPAELGDSAVYLCASSPRDQDTQYFGPGTRLTVL.

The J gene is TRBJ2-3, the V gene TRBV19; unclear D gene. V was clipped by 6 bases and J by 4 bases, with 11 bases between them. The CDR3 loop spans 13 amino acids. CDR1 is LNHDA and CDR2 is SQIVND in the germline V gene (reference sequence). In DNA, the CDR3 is TGTGCCAGTAGGTTGATTGGGTCAGATACGCAGTATTTT. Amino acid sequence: CASRLIGSDTQYF.

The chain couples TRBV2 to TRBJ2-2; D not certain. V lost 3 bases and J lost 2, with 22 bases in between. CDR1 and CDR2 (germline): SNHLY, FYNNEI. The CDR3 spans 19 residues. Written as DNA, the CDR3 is TGTGCCAGCAGTGATTTTGTAGTCATATTGCAAACTAACACCGGGGAGCTGTTTTTT. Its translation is CASSDFVVILQTNTGELFF. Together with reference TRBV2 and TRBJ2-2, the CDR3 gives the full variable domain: EPEVTQTPSHQVTQMGQEVILRCVPISNHLYFYWYRQILGQKVEFLVSFYNNEISEKSEIFDDQFSVERPDGSNFTLKIRSTKLEDSAMYFCASSDFVVILQTNTGELFFGEGSRLTVL.

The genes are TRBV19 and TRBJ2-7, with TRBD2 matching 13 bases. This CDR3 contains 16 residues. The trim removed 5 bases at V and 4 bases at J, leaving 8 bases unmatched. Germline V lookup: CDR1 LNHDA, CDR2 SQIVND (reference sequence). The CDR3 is CASSPLGTSGTYEQYF. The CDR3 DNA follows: TGTGCCAGTAGTCCTCTTGGGACTAGCGGGACGTACGAGCAGTACTTC.

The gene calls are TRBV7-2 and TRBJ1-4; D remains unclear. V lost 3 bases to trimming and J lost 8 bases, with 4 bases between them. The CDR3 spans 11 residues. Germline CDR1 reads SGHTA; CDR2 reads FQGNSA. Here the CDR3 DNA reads TGTGCCAGCAGCTTTTCGGAAAAACTGTTTTTT. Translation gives CASSFSEKLFF.

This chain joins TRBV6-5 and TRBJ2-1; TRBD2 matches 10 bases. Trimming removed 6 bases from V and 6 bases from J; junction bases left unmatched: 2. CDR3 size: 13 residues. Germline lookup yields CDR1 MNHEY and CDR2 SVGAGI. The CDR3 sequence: CASRASGGNEQFF. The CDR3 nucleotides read TGTGCCAGCAGGGCTAGCGGGGGCAATGAGCAGTTCTTC.

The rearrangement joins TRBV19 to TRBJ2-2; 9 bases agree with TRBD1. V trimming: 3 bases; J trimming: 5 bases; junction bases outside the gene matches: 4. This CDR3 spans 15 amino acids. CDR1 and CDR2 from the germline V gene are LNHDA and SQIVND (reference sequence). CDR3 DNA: TGTGCCAGTAGTATGACAGGGGGTATAACCGGGGAGCTGTTTTTT. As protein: CASSMTGGITGELFF.

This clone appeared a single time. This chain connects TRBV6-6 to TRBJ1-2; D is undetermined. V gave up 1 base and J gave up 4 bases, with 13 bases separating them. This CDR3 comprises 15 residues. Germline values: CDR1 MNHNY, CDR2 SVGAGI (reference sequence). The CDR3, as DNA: TGTGCCAGCAGTTACTTAAGTCAGACCATCTATGGCTACACCTTC. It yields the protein CASSYLSQTIYGYTF.